The clone carrying this T cell receptor (beta chain) was counted ten times or more. Antigen specificity is unknown. This sample is drawn from a study of human T cells and chemical hapten exposure. For the study at large: DPC (0.01%) was patch tested on the upper back and read at 6 days. Patients, predominantly female, presented with alopecia areata, totalis or universalis.

Germline loops: CDR1 SEHNR, CDR2 FQNEAQ (reference sequence). The V and J ends lost 2 bases and 4 bases respectively, with 10 bases between them. The CDR3 consists of 14 residues. TCRdb re-analysed the RACE reads in MiXCR, keeping a single row per CDR3 protein. Here the sample spans tens of thousands of distinct CDR3 sequences, roughly 9.1% being singletons. Time point meaning: pre-sensitization, week 0. Treatment here: therapeutic diphenylcyclopropenone sensitization with weekly scalp DPC. Study-level results: Donors, who had alopecia, may show an immune response that differs from healthy people's. With regard to DPC sensitization, TCRs above 1 in 1000 frequency did not change.

The chain combines TRBV7-9 with TRBJ2-3; D possibly uses TRBD1 or TRBD2 (5 bases each). The specimen comprised whole blood, sampled in connection with sensitization to the hapten diphenylcyclopropenone (DPC). The clonotype comes from a woman aged 40 to 50 with alopecia areata. Some clones in this sample may be carry-over from other donors' samples. CDR3 residues: CASSLRLGADTQYF. DNA of the CDR3: TGTGCCAGCAGCTTACGTCTGGGGGCAGATACGCAGTATTTT.